These 17 T cell receptor beta chains were all obtained from the same sample, sequenced in a study of neoadjuvant nivolumab and ipilimumab in lung cancer. The table came from immunoSEQ multiplex PCR; TCRdb's copy has only in-frame clones and leaves some out. The top ten clones hold about 3.3% of a sample with tens of thousands of clones, 75% to 90% of them seen once. The sequencing here drew on peripheral blood, taken before neoadjuvant nivolumab, alone or with ipilimumab. Every receptor here comes from an adult with non-small cell lung cancer.

This clone was seen just once. V gene TRBV6-1 combines with J gene TRBJ2-7, with 7 bases fitting TRBD1. V trimming: 8 bases; J trimming: 6 bases; junction bases outside the gene matches: 13. The germline V gene has CDR1 MNHNS and CDR2 SASEGT. The CDR3 is 14 residues long. The CDR3 coding sequence is TGTGCCAGCCGAGACGAAACAGGGGCGCCCGAGCAGTACTTC. Protein product: CASRDETGAPEQYF.

The rearrangement uses TRBV18 and TRBJ1-2; D unresolved. Trimming stripped 0 bases from V and 3 bases from J, with 11 bases between. The CDR3 loop spans 15 amino acids. Germline CDR1 is KGHSH and CDR2 is LQKENI. In nucleotides, the CDR3 is TGTGCCAGCTCACCACCGTCCCTCGATTACTATGGCTACACCTTC. Translated, it gives CASSPPSLDYYGYTF.

The chain joins TRBV7-3 to TRBJ2-7, with 10 bases matching TRBD1. With V trimmed by 2 bases and J by 4 bases, 5 bases remained unmatched. In germline, CDR1 is SGHTA, CDR2 FQGTGA. The CDR3 extends over 15 amino acids. This CDR3 is CASSLGQGELYEQYF. The CDR3 nucleotides read TGTGCCAGCAGCTTAGGACAGGGGGAATTATACGAGCAGTACTTC.

The rearrangement links TRBV27 to TRBJ1-2; D not resolved. Looked up from germline, CDR1 is MNHEY and CDR2 is SMNVEV (reference sequence). This CDR3 is 14 amino acids long. Trimming took off 3 bases at V and 7 bases at J, with 15 bases between the two ends. CDR3 loop: CASSFRLDTAGYTF. In DNA form, the CDR3 reads TGTGCCAGCAGTTTTAGACTCGATACGGCTGGCTACACCTTC.

The chain couples TRBV11-3 to TRBJ2-2; D remains unclear. The CDR3 is 13 amino acids. Germline V gene sequence: CDR1 SGHNT, CDR2 YENEEA. V was trimmed by 4 bases and J by 8 bases, leaving 11 bases between them. The CDR3 loop is CASSSIYLGELFF. CDR3 DNA: TGTGCCAGCAGCTCCATTTATTTGGGGGAGCTGTTTTTT.

The rearrangement links TRBV19 to TRBJ1-5; D gene unclear. Germline lookup yields CDR1 LNHDA and CDR2 SQIVND (reference sequence). V was clipped by 3 bases and J by 0 bases, with 9 bases between them. The CDR3 sequence is 15 residues long. The CDR3 DNA follows: TGTGCCAGTAGTATCAGGACGGCTAGCAATCAGCCCCAGCATTTT. Its translation: CASSIRTASNQPQHF.

The DNA for the CDR3 is TGTGCCAGCAGCTTATCCTCTGCAGATACGCAGTATTTT. This encodes CASSLSSADTQYF. The chain is built from TRBV7-6 and TRBJ2-3, with D unclear. V lost 2 bases to trimming and J lost 4 bases, with 7 bases between them. Germline V gene sequence: CDR1 SGHVS, CDR2 FNYEAQ. The CDR3 is 13 residues long. Filled out from reference TRBV7-6 and TRBJ2-3, the complete variable domain reads GAGVSQSPRYKVTKRGQDVALRCDPISGHVSLYWYRQALGQGPEFLTYFNYEAQQDKSGLPNDRFSAERPEGSISTLTIQRTEQRDSAMYRCASSLSSADTQYFGPGTRLTVL.

In its sample, this clone was seen a few times. J is TRBJ1-1 and V is TRBV7-2; no reliable D call. CDR3 length: 13 residues. V was trimmed by 3 bases and J by 6 bases, leaving 11 bases between them. CDR1 SGHTA and CDR2 FQGNSA come from the germline V gene. The CDR3 DNA sequence: TGTGCCAGCAGCTTCAGCCTGCGGCCTGAAGCTTTCTTT. Residues: CASSFSLRPEAFF. Using reference TRBV7-2 and TRBJ1-1 for the parts outside the CDR3, the full variable domain is GAGVSQSPSNKVTEKGKDVELRCDPISGHTALYWYRQSLGQGLEFLIYFQGNSAPDKSGLPSDRFSAERTGGSVSTLTIQRTQQEDSAVYLCASSFSLRPEAFFGQGTRLTVV.

This chain links TRBV11-3 with TRBJ2-1, with 11 bases aligning to TRBD2. J was trimmed by 5 bases and V by 2 bases; bases with no gene match: 5. The germline V gene has CDR1 SGHNT and CDR2 YENEEA. The CDR3 extends over 16 amino acids. CDR3 sequence: CASSLPSSGGHNEQFF. The CDR3 nucleotides read TGTGCCAGCAGCTTACCCTCTAGCGGGGGGCACAATGAGCAGTTCTTC.

The V gene is TRBV5-1, the J gene TRBJ2-1; 9 bases match TRBD2. Germline V gene lookup returns CDR1 SGHRS and CDR2 YFSETQ. Unmatched junction bases numbered 10, after V lost 1 base and J lost 5 bases. The CDR3 is 17 residues long. CDR3 nucleotide sequence: TGCGCCAGCAGCTTGCCTCCGGGAGCGGGGGGCGACAATGAGCAGTTCTTC. Translation: CASSLPPGAGGDNEQFF.

This chain connects TRBV30 to TRBJ2-6, with D possibly called TRBD1 or TRBD2 (5 bases each). The germline CDR1 and CDR2 sequences are GTSNPN and SVGIG (reference sequence). The CDR3 spans 16 residues. Trimming cost V 4 bases and J 0 bases, with 13 bases left between them. The CDR3 nucleotides are TGTGCCTGGACCCTCGAGGGGATCTCTGGGGCCAACGTCCTGACTTTC. Protein sequence: CAWTLEGISGANVLTF.

The V and J genes are TRBV28 and TRBJ2-3; tentative D call: TRBD2 (5 bases). V was trimmed by 5 bases and J by 4 bases, leaving 10 bases between them. The germline gives CDR1 MDHEN, CDR2 SYDVKM. This CDR3 spans 13 amino acids. The CDR3 coding sequence is TGTGCCAGCAGTCCAGCGGATCCAGATACGCAGTATTTT. It yields the protein CASSPADPDTQYF. Full variable domain (outside the CDR3, taken from reference TRBV28 and TRBJ2-3): DVKVTQSSRYLVKRTGEKVFLECVQDMDHENMFWYRQDPGLGLRLIYFSYDVKMKEKGDIPEGYSVSREKKERFSLILESASTNQTSMYLCASSPADPDTQYFGPGTRLTVL.

V and J are TRBV30 and TRBJ2-7; TRBD2 matches at 7 bases. The CDR3 consists of 14 residues. Trimming at V came to 0 bases and at J to 6 bases, leaving 8 bases not matched to a gene. Germline CDR1 and CDR2: GTSNPN and SVGIG (reference sequence). The CDR3 DNA is TGTGCCTGGAGTGTACTTGGACTAGTTGGCGAGCAGTACTTC. Protein: CAWSVLGLVGEQYF.

The CDR3 DNA is TGTGCCATCAGTGAGTCGGGACTGAATGAGCAGTTCTTC. It codes for CAISESGLNEQFF. V usage is TRBV10-3 and J usage is TRBJ2-1; the D gene is possibly TRBD2 (6 bases). Trimming shortened V by 0 bases and J by 7 bases, and 7 bases separated the two germline ends. The germline CDR1 and CDR2 sequences are ENHRY and SYGVKD. There are 13 residues in the CDR3.

The genes are TRBV7-2 and TRBJ2-5, with 9 bases fitting TRBD2. V lost 3 bases to trimming and J lost 1 base; unmatched junction nucleotides: 6. The CDR3 extends over 16 amino acids. Germline CDR1 SGHTA, CDR2 FQGNSA. DNA of the CDR3: TGTGCCAGCAGCTTGGCCCTAGCGGGGCTCCAAGAGACCCAGTACTTC. It translates to CASSLALAGLQETQYF.

The chain links TRBV2 to TRBJ2-2; D is possibly TRBD1 (5 bases). Trimming left V 5 bases short and J 5 bases short, with 9 bases between. Germline V lookup: CDR1 SNHLY, CDR2 FYNNEI. The CDR3 extends over 13 amino acids. The CDR3 bases are TGTGCCAGCAGTTCGGCAGGGACCGGGGAGCTGTTTTTT. This translates into CASSSAGTGELFF.

The rearrangement links TRBV6-1 to TRBJ1-1; TRBD1 is a possible D gene (6 bases). Germline V gene data show CDR1 as MNHNS and CDR2 as SASEGT. Trimming pared 5 bases from V and 4 bases from J, leaving 11 bases between. CDR3 length: 13 residues. As DNA, the CDR3 is TGTGCCAGCAGTCTGGGAGGGGGCACTGAAGCTTTCTTT. Protein sequence: CASSLGGGTEAFF.